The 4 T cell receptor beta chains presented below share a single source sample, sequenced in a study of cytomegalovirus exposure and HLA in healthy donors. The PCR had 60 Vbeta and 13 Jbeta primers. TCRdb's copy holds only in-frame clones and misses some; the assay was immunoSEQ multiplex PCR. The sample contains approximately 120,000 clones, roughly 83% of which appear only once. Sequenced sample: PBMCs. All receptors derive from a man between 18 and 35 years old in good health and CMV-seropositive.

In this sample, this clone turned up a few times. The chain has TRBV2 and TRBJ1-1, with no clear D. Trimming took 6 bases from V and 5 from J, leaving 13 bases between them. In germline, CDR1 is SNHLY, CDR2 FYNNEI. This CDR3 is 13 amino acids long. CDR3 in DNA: TGTGCCAGCAGGGATGCGTCGGGGACTGAAGCTTTCTTT. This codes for CASRDASGTEAFF.

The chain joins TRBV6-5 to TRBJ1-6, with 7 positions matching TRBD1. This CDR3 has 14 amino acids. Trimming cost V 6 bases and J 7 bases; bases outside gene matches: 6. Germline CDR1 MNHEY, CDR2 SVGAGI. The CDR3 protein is CASSLRGLNSPLHF. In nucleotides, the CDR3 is TGTGCCAGCAGCCTCAGGGGGTTAAATTCACCCCTCCACTTT.

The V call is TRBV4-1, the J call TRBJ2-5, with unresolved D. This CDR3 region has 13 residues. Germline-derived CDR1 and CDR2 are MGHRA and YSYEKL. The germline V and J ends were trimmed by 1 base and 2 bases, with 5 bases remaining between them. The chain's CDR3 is CASSQVLQETQYF. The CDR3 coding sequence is TGCGCCAGCAGCCAAGTTCTACAAGAGACCCAGTACTTC.

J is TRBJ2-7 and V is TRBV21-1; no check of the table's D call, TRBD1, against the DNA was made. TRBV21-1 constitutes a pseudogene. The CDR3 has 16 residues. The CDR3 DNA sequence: TGTGCCAGCAACAAGATCTTCCGGGACAACTCCTACGAGCAGTACTTC. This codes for CASNKIFRDNSYEQYF.